This TCR beta chain was sequenced during a study of blood T cell repertoires in COVID-19. Study as a whole: Sites across the United States, Italy and Spain contributed samples from acute and convalescent COVID-19.

Germline V gives CDR1 SGHTA, CDR2 FQGNSA. The V segment lost 5 bases and the J segment 3 bases; nucleotides outside the gene matches: 7. CDR3 length equals 15 residues. A few counts support this clone. In the authors' workflow: Amplified reference gene primers provided the basis for estimating nucleated cell counts. This table comes from immunoSEQ multiplex PCR, and its TCRdb copy is limited to in-frame clones, with some not included. V, J and clone size reflect that table, while D and trimming were determined from the DNA. Here the sample spans about 270,000 clones, 82% being singletons. The genes are TRBV7-2 and TRBJ1-2; 9 bases match TRBD1. The sequenced sample was peripheral blood. The sequence derives from a woman under 30 with acute or convalescent COVID-19. CDR3 protein: CASSTYRGQDYGYTF. For the CDR3, the DNA is TGTGCCAGCAGCACCTACAGGGGGCAGGACTATGGCTACACCTTC.